This T cell receptor beta chain derives from a study of blood T cell repertoires in COVID-19. Produced via immunoSEQ multiplex PCR; TCRdb's table is partial and in-frame only. The sample consists of approximately 250,000 clones, around 89% of them appearing once. With 2 bases removed from V and 8 bases from J, the gap between germline ends came to 13 bases. The germline gives CDR1 SQVTM, CDR2 ANQGSEA. The CDR3 has 13 residues. Sequencing input: PBMCs or T cells enriched from blood (not recorded which). The clonotype was recovered from a woman aged 30 to 39 with acute COVID-19. The chain couples TRBV29-1 to TRBJ2-1, with D perhaps TRBD2 (6 bases). As DNA, the CDR3 is TGCAGCGTTGAAAGGGCGGGAAATGATGAGCAGTTCTTC. This encodes CSVERAGNDEQFF.